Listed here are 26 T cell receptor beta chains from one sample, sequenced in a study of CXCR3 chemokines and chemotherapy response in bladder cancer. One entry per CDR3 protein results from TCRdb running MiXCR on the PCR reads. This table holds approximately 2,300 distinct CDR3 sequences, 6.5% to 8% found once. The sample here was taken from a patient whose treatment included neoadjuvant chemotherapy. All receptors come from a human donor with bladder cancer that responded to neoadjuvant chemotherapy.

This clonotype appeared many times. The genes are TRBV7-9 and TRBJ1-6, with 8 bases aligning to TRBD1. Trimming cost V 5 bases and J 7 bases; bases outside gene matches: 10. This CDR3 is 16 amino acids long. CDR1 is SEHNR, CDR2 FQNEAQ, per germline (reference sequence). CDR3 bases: TGTGCCAGCAGCCATAGCAGGGGGCAAAAAAATTCACCCCTCCACTTT. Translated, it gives CASSHSRGQKNSPLHF.

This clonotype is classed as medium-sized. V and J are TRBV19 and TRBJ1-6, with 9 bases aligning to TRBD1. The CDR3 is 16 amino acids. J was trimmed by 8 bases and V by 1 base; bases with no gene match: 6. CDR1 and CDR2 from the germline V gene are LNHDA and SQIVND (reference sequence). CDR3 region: CASSIGGTGNYSPLHF. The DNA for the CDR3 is TGTGCCAGTAGTATAGGGGGGACAGGGAACTATTCACCCCTCCACTTT.

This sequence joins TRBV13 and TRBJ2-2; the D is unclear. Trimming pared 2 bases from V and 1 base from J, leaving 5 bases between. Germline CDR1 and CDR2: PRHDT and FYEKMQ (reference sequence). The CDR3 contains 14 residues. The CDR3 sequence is CASSLRVNTGELFF. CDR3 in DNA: TGTGCCAGCAGCTTACGGGTGAACACCGGGGAGCTGTTTTTT.

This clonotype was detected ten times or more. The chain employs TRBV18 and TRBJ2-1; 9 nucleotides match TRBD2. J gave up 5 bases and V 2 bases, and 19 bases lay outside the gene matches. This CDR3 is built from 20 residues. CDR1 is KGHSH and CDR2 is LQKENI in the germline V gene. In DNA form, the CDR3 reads TGTGCCAGCTCACCATTTCTAGCGGGGACCCTGAGCCTCGTGAACAATGAGCAGTTCTTC. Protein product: CASSPFLAGTLSLVNNEQFF.

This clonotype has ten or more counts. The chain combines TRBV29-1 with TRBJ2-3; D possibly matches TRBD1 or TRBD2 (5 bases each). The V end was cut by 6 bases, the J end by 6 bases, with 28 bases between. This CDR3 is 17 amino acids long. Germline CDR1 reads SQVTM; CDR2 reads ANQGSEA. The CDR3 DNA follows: TGCAGCGTCCTCTTGAGGGGAAACCTAAGGGCCCCCGATACGCAGTATTTT. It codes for CSVLLRGNLRAPDTQYF.

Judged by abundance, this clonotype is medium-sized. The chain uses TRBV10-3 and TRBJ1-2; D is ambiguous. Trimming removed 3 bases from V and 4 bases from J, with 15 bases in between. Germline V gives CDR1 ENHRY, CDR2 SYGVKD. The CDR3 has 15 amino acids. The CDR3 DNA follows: TGTGCCATCAGTGAAGGGCAGTTGCTTGTCTATGGCTACACCTTC. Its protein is CAISEGQLLVYGYTF.

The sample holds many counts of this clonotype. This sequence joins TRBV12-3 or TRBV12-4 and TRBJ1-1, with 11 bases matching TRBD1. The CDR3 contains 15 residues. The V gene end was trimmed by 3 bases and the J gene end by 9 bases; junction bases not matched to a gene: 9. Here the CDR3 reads CASSLGTGGGEKAFF. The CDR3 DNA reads TGTGCCAGCAGTTTGGGGACAGGGGGTGGCGAGAAAGCTTTCTTT.

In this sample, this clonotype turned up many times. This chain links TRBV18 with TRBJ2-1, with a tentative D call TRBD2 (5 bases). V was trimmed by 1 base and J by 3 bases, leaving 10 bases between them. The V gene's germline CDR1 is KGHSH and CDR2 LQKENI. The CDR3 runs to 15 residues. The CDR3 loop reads CASSPQRADYNEQFF. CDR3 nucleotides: TGTGCCAGCTCACCACAGAGGGCTGACTACAATGAGCAGTTCTTC.

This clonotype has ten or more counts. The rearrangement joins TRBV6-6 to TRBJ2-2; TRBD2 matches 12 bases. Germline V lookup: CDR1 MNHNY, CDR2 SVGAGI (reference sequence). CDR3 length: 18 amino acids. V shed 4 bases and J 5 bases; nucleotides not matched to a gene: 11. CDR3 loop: CASSSSGRARVWTGELFF. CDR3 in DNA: TGTGCCAGCAGTTCTAGCGGGAGGGCCCGCGTCTGGACCGGGGAGCTGTTTTTT.

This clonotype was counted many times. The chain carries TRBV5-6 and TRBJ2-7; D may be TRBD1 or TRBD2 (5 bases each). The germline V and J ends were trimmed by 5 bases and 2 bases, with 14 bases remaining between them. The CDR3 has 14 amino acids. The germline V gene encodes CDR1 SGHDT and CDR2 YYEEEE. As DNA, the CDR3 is TGTGCCAGCAGGCCGGACGGGACCACCTACGAGCAGTACTTC. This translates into CASRPDGTTYEQYF.

The CDR3: CSVLAGGYEQYF. The CDR3 DNA follows: TGCAGTGTATTGGCGGGAGGCTACGAGCAGTACTTC. The chain couples TRBV20-1 to TRBJ2-7; 8 nucleotides match TRBD2. In germline, CDR1 is DFQATT, CDR2 SNEGSKA (reference sequence). The CDR3 is 12 amino acids. The V segment lost 7 bases and the J segment 3 bases; nucleotides outside the gene matches: 5.

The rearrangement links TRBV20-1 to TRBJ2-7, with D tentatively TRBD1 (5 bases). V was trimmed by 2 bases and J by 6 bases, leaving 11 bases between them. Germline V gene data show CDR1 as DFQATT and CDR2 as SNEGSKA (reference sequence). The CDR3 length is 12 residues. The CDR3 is CSARSGRGEQYF. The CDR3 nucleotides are TGCAGTGCTAGAAGTGGAAGGGGCGAGCAGTACTTC.

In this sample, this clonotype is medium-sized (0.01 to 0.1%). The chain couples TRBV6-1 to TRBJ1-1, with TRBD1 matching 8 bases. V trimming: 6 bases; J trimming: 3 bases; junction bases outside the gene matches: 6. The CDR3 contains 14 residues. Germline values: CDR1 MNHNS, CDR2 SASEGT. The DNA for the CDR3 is TGTGCCAGCAGGGGGGGGACAGGATACACTGAAGCTTTCTTT. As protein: CASRGGTGYTEAFF.

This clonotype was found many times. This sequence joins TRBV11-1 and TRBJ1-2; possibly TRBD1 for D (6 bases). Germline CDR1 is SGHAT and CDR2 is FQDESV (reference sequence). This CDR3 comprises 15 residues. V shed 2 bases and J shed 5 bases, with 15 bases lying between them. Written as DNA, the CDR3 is TGTGCCAGCAGCTTAAACCAGGGGCAAGGTTATGGCTACACCTTC. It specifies CASSLNQGQGYGYTF.

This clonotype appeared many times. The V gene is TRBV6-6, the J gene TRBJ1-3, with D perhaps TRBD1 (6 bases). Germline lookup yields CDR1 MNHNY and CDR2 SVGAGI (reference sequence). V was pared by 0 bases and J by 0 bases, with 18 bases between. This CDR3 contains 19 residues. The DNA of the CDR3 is TGTGCCAGCAGTTACTCCCTTGTTCAGGGGCTGAGCTCTGGAAACACCATATATTTT. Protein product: CASSYSLVQGLSSGNTIYF.

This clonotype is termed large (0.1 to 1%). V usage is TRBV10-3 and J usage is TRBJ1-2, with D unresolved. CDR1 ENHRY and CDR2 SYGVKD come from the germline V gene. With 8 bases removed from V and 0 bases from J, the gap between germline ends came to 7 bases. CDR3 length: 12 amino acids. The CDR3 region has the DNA TGTGCCATCTTGAATTCTAACTATGGCTACACCTTC. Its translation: CAILNSNYGYTF.

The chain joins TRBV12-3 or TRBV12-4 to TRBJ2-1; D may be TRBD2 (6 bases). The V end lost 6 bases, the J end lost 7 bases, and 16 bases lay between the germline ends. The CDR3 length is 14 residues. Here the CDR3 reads CASRGWGESNEQFF. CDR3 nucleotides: TGTGCCAGCAGAGGATGGGGGGAGAGTAATGAGCAGTTCTTC.

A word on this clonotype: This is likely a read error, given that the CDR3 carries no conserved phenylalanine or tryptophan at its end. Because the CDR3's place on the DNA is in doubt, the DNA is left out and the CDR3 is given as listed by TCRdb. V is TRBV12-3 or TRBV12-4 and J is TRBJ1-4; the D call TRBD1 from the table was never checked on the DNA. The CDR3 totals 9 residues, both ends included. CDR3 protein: CASSLRSGQ.

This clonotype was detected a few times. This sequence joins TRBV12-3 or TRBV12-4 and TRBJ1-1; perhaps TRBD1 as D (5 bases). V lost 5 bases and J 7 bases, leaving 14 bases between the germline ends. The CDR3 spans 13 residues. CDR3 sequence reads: CASSPRRGNEAFF. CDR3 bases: TGTGCCAGCAGTCCCCGGAGGGGCAATGAAGCTTTCTTT.

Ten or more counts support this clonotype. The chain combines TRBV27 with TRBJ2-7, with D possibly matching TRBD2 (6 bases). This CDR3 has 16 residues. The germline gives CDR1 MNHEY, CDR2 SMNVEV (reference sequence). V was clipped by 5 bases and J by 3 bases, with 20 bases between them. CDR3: CASSRGTESESYEQYF. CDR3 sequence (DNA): TGTGCCAGCAGTCGGGGGACGGAGTCCGAGAGCTACGAGCAGTACTTC.

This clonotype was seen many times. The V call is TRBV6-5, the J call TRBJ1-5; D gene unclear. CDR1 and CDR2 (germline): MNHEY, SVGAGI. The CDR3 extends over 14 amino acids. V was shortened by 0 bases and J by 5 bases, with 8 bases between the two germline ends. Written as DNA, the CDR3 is TGTGCCAGCAGTTACTCGAGCGGGTATCAGCCCCAGCATTTT. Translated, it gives CASSYSSGYQPQHF.

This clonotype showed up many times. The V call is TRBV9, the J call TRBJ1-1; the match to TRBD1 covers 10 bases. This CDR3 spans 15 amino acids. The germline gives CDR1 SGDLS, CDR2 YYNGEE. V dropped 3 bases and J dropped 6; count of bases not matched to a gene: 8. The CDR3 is CASSAPTGGLPEAFF. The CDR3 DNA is TGTGCCAGCAGCGCCCCGACAGGGGGCCTGCCTGAAGCTTTCTTT.

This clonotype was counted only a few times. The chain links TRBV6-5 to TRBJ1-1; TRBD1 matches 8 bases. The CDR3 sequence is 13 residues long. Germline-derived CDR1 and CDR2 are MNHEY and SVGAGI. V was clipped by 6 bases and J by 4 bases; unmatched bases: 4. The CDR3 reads CASSWTGSTEAFF. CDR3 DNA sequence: TGTGCCAGCAGCTGGACAGGGAGCACTGAAGCTTTCTTT.

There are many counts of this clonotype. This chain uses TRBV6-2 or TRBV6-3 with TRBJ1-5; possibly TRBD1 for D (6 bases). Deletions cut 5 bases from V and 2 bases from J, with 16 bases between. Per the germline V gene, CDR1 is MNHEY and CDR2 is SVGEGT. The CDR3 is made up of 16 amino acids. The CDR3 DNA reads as TGTGCCAGCAGTGACAGGCGCCCGGGGGGCAATCAGCCCCAGCATTTT. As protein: CASSDRRPGGNQPQHF.

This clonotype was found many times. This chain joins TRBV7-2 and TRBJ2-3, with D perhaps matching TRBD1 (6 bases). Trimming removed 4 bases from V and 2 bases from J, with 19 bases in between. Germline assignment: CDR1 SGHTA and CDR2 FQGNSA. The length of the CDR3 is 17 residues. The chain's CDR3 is CASSSTTYREITDTQYF. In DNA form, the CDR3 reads TGTGCCAGCAGCTCGACTACATACAGGGAAATCACAGATACGCAGTATTTT.

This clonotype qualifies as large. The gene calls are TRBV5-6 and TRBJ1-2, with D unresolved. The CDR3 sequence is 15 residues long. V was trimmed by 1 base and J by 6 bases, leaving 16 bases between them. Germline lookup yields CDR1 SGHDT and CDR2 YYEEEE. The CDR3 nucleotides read TGTGCCAGCAGCTTGTCCGCCCTAACTCGGAATGGCTACACCTTC. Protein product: CASSLSALTRNGYTF.